The 24 T cell receptor beta chains in this list originate from one sample, sequenced in a study of T cell responses to AZD1222 COVID-19 vaccine. Using immunoSEQ multiplex PCR, the repertoire was profiled, and TCRdb retains in-frame clones only, with some absent. The sample has under 200,000 clones; about 92% are singletons. This sample comprised peripheral blood, obtained 28 days after the second dose of the MenACWY control vaccine. The receptors derive from an adult who received the MenACWY meningococcal vaccine as a control.

The chain recombines TRBV9 with TRBJ1-1; D gene unclear. CDR1 and CDR2 from the germline V gene are SGDLS and YYNGEE. V lost 4 bases and J 2 bases, leaving 15 bases between the germline ends. The CDR3 sequence is 15 residues long. CDR3 sequence reads: CASSPYQRDNTEAFF. DNA of the CDR3: TGTGCCAGCAGCCCCTACCAAAGGGATAACACTGAAGCTTTCTTT.

CDR3 sequence (DNA): TGTGCCACCAGCAGGCGGACAGAACAGGGGGCTATGGCAAAACTGTTTTTT. Its translation is CATSRRTEQGAMAKLFF. The rearrangement joins TRBV15 to TRBJ1-4; 9 bases match TRBD1. This CDR3 has 17 amino acids. Germline lookup yields CDR1 LNHNV and CDR2 YYDKDF (reference sequence). V gave up 3 bases and J gave up 10 bases; unmatched junction bases: 15.

This chain links TRBV11-1 with TRBJ2-7, with 7 bases matching TRBD1. V shed 7 bases and J 7 bases; nucleotides not matched to a gene: 16. CDR1 SGHAT and CDR2 FQDESV come from the germline V gene (reference sequence). The CDR3 has 15 residues. DNA for the CDR3: TGTGCCAGCACCATTTCACCGGGGACAGAGAGGGAGCAGTACTTC. This gives the protein CASTISPGTEREQYF.

This rearrangement joins TRBV28 to TRBJ1-4, with 8 bases lining up with TRBD1. CDR1 MDHEN and CDR2 SYDVKM come from the germline V gene. With V trimmed by 5 bases and J by 10 bases, 12 bases remained unmatched. The CDR3 is 15 amino acids. The CDR3 sequence: CASSTHRGAAGKLFF. The DNA for the CDR3 is TGTGCCAGCAGTACCCACAGGGGGGCGGCTGGAAAACTGTTTTTT.

The gene calls are TRBV3-1 (or the pseudogene TRBV3-2) and TRBJ1-6; no clear D gene. This CDR3 has 14 residues. Germline lookup yields CDR1 LGHDT and CDR2 YNNKEL (reference sequence). V was clipped by 1 base and J by 9 bases, with 10 bases between them. DNA of the CDR3: TGTGCCAGCAGCCAAGCGGGGTCGTTTTCACCCCTCCACTTT. Translated, it gives CASSQAGSFSPLHF.

The gene calls are TRBV6-2 or TRBV6-3 and TRBJ1-2; no firm D call. CDR1 MNHEY and CDR2 SVGEGT come from the germline V gene. V was clipped by 3 bases and J by 5 bases, with 7 bases between them. The CDR3 covers 12 residues. CDR3 coding DNA: TGTGCCAGCAGTTATAGTCAGTATGGCTACACCTTC. Translating it yields CASSYSQYGYTF.

This chain joins TRBV9 and TRBJ1-3; TRBD1 aligns across 9 bases. The CDR3 length is 19 residues. J lost 3 bases, V lost 0 bases, and 13 bases had no gene match. The germline V gene encodes CDR1 SGDLS and CDR2 YYNGEE. The CDR3 is CASSVAGQGPSSGGNTIYF. CDR3 DNA sequence: TGTGCCAGCAGCGTAGCAGGACAGGGGCCGTCCTCGGGTGGAAACACCATATATTTT. Filled out from reference TRBV9 and TRBJ1-3, the complete variable domain reads DSGVTQTPKHLITATGQRVTLRCSPRSGDLSVYWYQQSLDQGLQFLIQYYNGEERAKGNILERFSAQQFPDLHSELNLSSLELGDSALYFCASSVAGQGPSSGGNTIYFGEGSWLTVV.

This sequence joins TRBV27 and TRBJ1-2, with 7 bases aligning to TRBD1. The V segment lost 5 bases and the J segment 4 bases; nucleotides outside the gene matches: 13. Germline V lookup: CDR1 MNHEY, CDR2 SMNVEV (reference sequence). This CDR3 has 16 residues. This CDR3 reads CASSTRDRPPGYGYTF. The CDR3 nucleotides are TGTGCCAGCAGTACCCGGGACAGACCCCCTGGCTATGGCTACACCTTC.

The chain links TRBV28 to TRBJ1-2; 7 nucleotides match TRBD1. V was clipped by 10 bases and J by 2 bases; unmatched bases: 7. Germline V gives CDR1 MDHEN, CDR2 SYDVKM. The CDR3 is 13 residues long. DNA for the CDR3: TGTGCCACCGAGACAGGGACCAACTATGGCTACACCTTC. Translation gives CATETGTNYGYTF.

This clone was seen once. This sequence joins TRBV6-5 and TRBJ1-6; D unresolved. CDR1 is MNHEY and CDR2 is SVGAGI in the germline V gene. The CDR3 has 11 amino acids. Trimming pared 5 bases from V and 14 bases from J, leaving 10 bases between. CDR3 region: CASSLSLTLHF. The CDR3 nucleotides read TGTGCCAGCAGTCTAAGCCTAACCCTCCACTTT.

The chain recombines TRBV27 with TRBJ1-1; D is unresolved. Looked up from germline, CDR1 is MNHEY and CDR2 is SMNVEV (reference sequence). The CDR3 is 14 amino acids. Trimming removed 3 bases from V and 0 bases from J, with 8 bases in between. Here the CDR3 reads CASSFGRVNTEAFF. The CDR3 DNA reads as TGTGCCAGCAGTTTCGGACGGGTGAACACTGAAGCTTTCTTT.

The chain couples TRBV5-1 to TRBJ1-4; D is ambiguous. Looked up from germline, CDR1 is SGHRS and CDR2 is YFSETQ. Trimming took 3 bases from V and 6 from J, leaving 15 bases between them. This CDR3 is 15 amino acids long. CDR3 region: CASSYGPLGDEKLFF. CDR3 nucleotides: TGCGCCAGCAGCTACGGACCCCTTGGCGATGAAAAACTGTTTTTT. The whole variable domain, remainder taken from reference TRBV5-1 and TRBJ1-4, is KAGVTQTPRYLIKTRGQQVTLSCSPISGHRSVSWYQQTPGQGLQFLFEYFSETQRNKGNFPGRFSGRQFSNSRSEMNVSTLELGDSALYLCASSYGPLGDEKLFFGSGTQLSVL.

The chain recombines TRBV6-5 with TRBJ1-1; D is unclear. Germline lookup yields CDR1 MNHEY and CDR2 SVGAGI. The CDR3 is 12 residues long. Trimming left V 5 bases short and J 1 base short, with 5 bases between. The chain's CDR3 is CASSNGNTEAFF. Written as DNA, the CDR3 is TGTGCCAGCAGTAACGGGAACACTGAAGCTTTCTTT.

The chain uses TRBV10-3 and TRBJ2-3; maybe TRBD1 (8 bases). Germline V gene data show CDR1 as ENHRY and CDR2 as SYGVKD. This CDR3 spans 18 amino acids. Trimming took off 5 bases at V and 4 bases at J, with 25 bases between the two ends. This CDR3 is CAISPSNDRGGEADTQYF. CDR3 nucleotides: TGTGCCATCAGTCCATCCAATGACAGGGGAGGGGAGGCAGATACGCAGTATTTT.

The V and J genes are TRBV18 and TRBJ2-4; D unresolved. Per the germline V gene, CDR1 is KGHSH and CDR2 is LQKENI. CDR3 length: 18 residues. V lost 3 bases to trimming and J lost 2 bases, with 20 bases between them. The CDR3 DNA follows: TGTGCCAGCTCACCCCTCGGACGCTCCCGGACGACCAAAAACATTCAGTACTTC. Protein sequence: CASSPLGRSRTTKNIQYF.

The chain joins TRBV18 to TRBJ1-1; D may be TRBD1 (6 bases). The V gene lost 6 bases and the J gene lost 5 bases, with 16 bases spanning the gap. The CDR3 has 14 residues. CDR1 is KGHSH and CDR2 is LQKENI in the germline V gene. CDR3 DNA: TGTGCCAGCTCCTCATTGGGGGCGAAAACTGAAGCTTTCTTT. Protein product: CASSSLGAKTEAFF.

The J gene is TRBJ2-7, the V gene TRBV29-1; 11 bases line up with TRBD2. The germline gives CDR1 SQVTM, CDR2 ANQGSEA. This CDR3 is 13 amino acids long. The junction had 4 bases not matched to a gene; V was cut back by 3 bases and J by 6 bases. CDR3 loop: CSVDRLAGGEQYF. CDR3 DNA: TGCAGCGTTGACCGGCTAGCGGGAGGCGAGCAGTACTTC.

The CDR3 nucleotides read TGTGCCAGCAGTTTCAGGGCGTATGGCTACACCTTC. Residues: CASSFRAYGYTF. The chain is built from TRBV28 and TRBJ1-2; possibly TRBD1 for D (5 bases). CDR1 and CDR2 (germline): MDHEN, SYDVKM. The CDR3 consists of 12 residues. Trimming removed 3 bases at V and 5 bases at J, with 7 bases between.

The rearrangement joins TRBV10-3 to TRBJ1-1; the match to TRBD1 covers 8 bases. The CDR3 is 12 amino acids. The V gene's germline CDR1 is ENHRY and CDR2 SYGVKD. V shed 6 bases and J 7 bases; nucleotides not matched to a gene: 4. DNA for the CDR3: TGTGCCATCAGCGGAGGACAGGGTGAAGCTTTCTTT. It codes for CAISGGQGEAFF.

V usage is TRBV27 and J usage is TRBJ1-6, with D maybe TRBD1 (5 bases). V was clipped by 6 bases and J by 7 bases, with 16 bases between them. Germline V lookup: CDR1 MNHEY, CDR2 SMNVEV (reference sequence). This CDR3 has 15 amino acids. The CDR3 nucleotides read TGTGCCAGCAGCGAGCGGGGGTTCCGAAATTCACCCCTCCACTTT. Amino acids: CASSERGFRNSPLHF.

The chain has TRBV5-1 and TRBJ2-1, with D possibly being TRBD1 (8 bases). CDR1 and CDR2 from the germline V gene are SGHRS and YFSETQ. V was pared by 4 bases and J by 4 bases, with 15 bases between. The CDR3 has 15 amino acids. This CDR3 is CASSIQGGGYNEQFF. CDR3 bases: TGCGCCAGCAGCATACAGGGGGGAGGGTACAATGAGCAGTTCTTC. Full variable domain (outside the CDR3, taken from reference TRBV5-1 and TRBJ2-1): KAGVTQTPRYLIKTRGQQVTLSCSPISGHRSVSWYQQTPGQGLQFLFEYFSETQRNKGNFPGRFSGRQFSNSRSEMNVSTLELGDSALYLCASSIQGGGYNEQFFGPGTRLTVL.

CDR3 DNA: TGTGCCAGCAGCTTAAGTCAGTGGGGCATCGGAAAACTGTTTTTT. Its protein product is CASSLSQWGIGKLFF. The rearrangement links TRBV7-2 to TRBJ1-4; tentative D call: TRBD1 (5 bases). V was pared by 2 bases and J by 10 bases, with 17 bases between. CDR1 is SGHTA, CDR2 FQGNSA, per germline. The CDR3 spans 15 residues.

This chain joins TRBV27 and TRBJ1-3, with 9 bases lining up with TRBD1. The CDR3 spans 15 residues. Germline values: CDR1 MNHEY, CDR2 SMNVEV (reference sequence). Trimming removed 8 bases from V and 3 bases from J; junction bases left unmatched: 8. This CDR3 reads CASQRRQGVGNTIYF. CDR3 sequence (DNA): TGTGCCAGCCAAAGACGACAGGGGGTTGGAAACACCATATATTTT.

About this clone: Other DNA sequences in the same sample also yield this CDR3. This chain links TRBV2 with TRBJ1-6; D unclear. The CDR3 is made up of 13 amino acids. Germline V gene sequence: CDR1 SNHLY, CDR2 FYNNEI. The germline V and J ends were trimmed by 1 base and 9 bases, with 7 bases remaining between them. CDR3 in amino acids: CASSEGRGSPLHF. The CDR3 DNA reads as TGTGCCAGCAGTGAAGGGCGGGGTTCACCCCTCCACTTT.